One and the same sample provided the 5 T cell receptor beta chains below, sequenced in a study of Graves' ophthalmopathy and Graves' hyperthyroidism. Amplification of the TCR beta CDR3 regions used RNA transcripts (as template). RT-PCR in the first round used HTBI primers; a second-round multiplex PCR followed. Each CDR3 protein is one row after TCRdb ran MiXCR on the multiplex PCR reads. The repertoire holds about 410,000 distinct CDR3 sequences, with approximately 20% as singletons. The sequencing input was peripheral blood. These receptors were collected from a woman between 18 and 29 years old with Graves' ophthalmopathy.

This chain joins TRBV6-1 and TRBJ2-7, with D unresolved. Germline V gene data show CDR1 as MNHNS and CDR2 as SASEGT. The CDR3 contains 12 residues. V lost 8 bases to trimming and J lost 5 bases, with 13 bases between them. DNA of the CDR3: TGTGCCAGCCGCGCGAGTCGTCACGAGCAGTACTTC. Translated, it gives CASRASRHEQYF.

This clonotype was seen at least ten times. The chain carries TRBV29-1 and TRBJ1-1; no clear D gene. Trimming pared 4 bases from V and 8 bases from J, leaving 8 bases between. CDR3 size: 10 residues. The germline V gene has CDR1 SQVTM and CDR2 ANQGSEA. The CDR3 protein is CSVARIEAFF. CDR3 in DNA: TGCAGCGTTGCTAGAATAGAAGCTTTCTTT.

This clonotype was seen many times. DNA of the CDR3: TGTGCCAGCAGTTTTTACCCCCCGGACAGGGGGTGGATGAACACTGAAGCTTTCTTT. Its protein is CASSFYPPDRGWMNTEAFF. The chain employs TRBV27 and TRBJ1-1; 10 positions match TRBD1. The CDR3 totals 19 residues. V shed 3 bases and J 0 bases; nucleotides not matched to a gene: 13. The germline V gene has CDR1 MNHEY and CDR2 SMNVEV (reference sequence).

This clonotype was seen ten or more times. The genes are TRBV12-3 or TRBV12-4 and TRBJ2-5; 11 nucleotides align to TRBD1. The V gene end was trimmed by 7 bases and the J gene end by 5 bases; junction bases not matched to a gene: 9. The CDR3 consists of 15 residues. CDR3 coding DNA: TGTGCCAGCACAAACCTGGACAGGGGGCAGGAGACCCAGTACTTC. This encodes CASTNLDRGQETQYF.

This clonotype was counted only a few times. The chain recombines TRBV7-8 with TRBJ2-2; 8 bases line up with TRBD2. CDR3 length: 16 amino acids. V gave up 1 base and J gave up 7 bases; unmatched junction bases: 8. Germline CDR1 is SGHVS and CDR2 is FQNEAQ. The CDR3 sequence: CASSLVGRGDFGELFF. CDR3 bases: TGTGCCAGCAGCTTAGTAGGGCGGGGGGATTTCGGGGAGCTGTTTTTT. Supplemented by reference TRBV7-8 and TRBJ2-2, the full variable domain reads GAGVSQSPRYKVAKRGQDVALRCDPISGHVSLFWYQQALGQGPEFLTYFQNEAQLDKSGLPSDRFFAERPEGSVSTLKIQRTQQEDSAVYLCASSLVGRGDFGELFFGEGSRLTVL.